Each of the 2 T cell receptor beta chains below was sequenced from the same sample in a study of regulatory T cells in long-lasting Graves disease (TCRdb year 2021). Receptor libraries were prepared by multiplex PCR. Reads for this sample came from an Illumina HiSeq 4000. iRepertoire HTBI primers and Arm-PCR amplification of CDR3 regions were used to construct TCR beta libraries. Clones were called with MiXCR by TCRdb after fastp trimmed the public reads at Q25, and only in-frame beta chains were retained. Identical CDR3 protein sequences are pooled into one entry, listed with their most common genes and DNA. Here the sample has 350,000 to 550,000 distinct CDR3 sequences; around 15% occur a single time. The ten largest account for about 23% of the sample. The time point label of this sample denotes: newly diagnosed GD, antithyroid drugs for less than 3 months. For both TCR sequencing and RNA sequencing, RNA was extracted from PBMCs in TRIzol.

The same sample was also studied in work on T cells in Graves' hyperthyroidism and ophthalmopathy.

The input for sequencing was peripheral blood mononuclear cells (PBMCs), taken at new diagnosis, from a patient treated with antithyroid drugs. Receptors were obtained from a woman younger than 30 with Graves disease. Donor details come from another sample of the same person, matched by shared clones.

There are many counts of this clonotype. The gene calls are TRBV7-2 and TRBJ1-5, with D possibly being TRBD1 (5 bases). Trimming shortened V by 2 bases and J by 6 bases, and 11 bases separated the two germline ends. Germline CDR1 reads SGHTA; CDR2 reads FQGNSA. This CDR3 is built from 14 residues. CDR3 DNA sequence: TGTGCCAGCAGCTTACAAGGGGTCGGTCAGCCCCAGCATTTT. It yields the protein CASSLQGVGQPQHF.

This clonotype has a count of ten or more. The rearrangement uses TRBV12-3 or TRBV12-4 and TRBJ1-1; D not certain. CDR3 length: 16 residues. The V end lost 5 bases, the J end lost 3 bases, and 19 bases lay between the germline ends. CDR3 sequence reads: CASSPTGGGLYTEAFF. CDR3 coding DNA: TGTGCCAGCAGTCCAACGGGCGGTGGGTTGTACACTGAAGCTTTCTTT.